This T cell receptor beta chain was retrieved from a study of T cell clonotyping in hematopoietic cell transplantation. Broader study findings: Broader posttransplant TCR repertoire diversity was predicted by graft donor and pretransplant recipient Inverse Simpson Index values. Pathologically expanded recipient clonotypes increased progressively from day 30 to day 180 as diversity fell. At the given depth, recipient repertoires were over 95% de novo clonotypes.

To note about this clone: Its antigen is unknown.

This CDR3 comprises 15 residues. V lost 5 bases to trimming and J lost 6 bases, with 19 bases between them. CDR1 MGHRA and CDR2 YSYEKL come from the germline V gene. TCRdb's table, derived via immunoSEQ multiplex PCR, lists solely in-frame clones and lacks some. The sample gives approximately 9,600 clones, 60% to 85% of which show up once; 8.5% is in the top ten. Samples: about 28 days before transplant, then days 30, 100 and 180 after. This TCR derives from a female patient in her thirties or forties who had an allogeneic stem cell transplant from a related donor, so T cells may come from the graft donor. Some clones in this sample may be carry-over from other donors' samples. The chain uses TRBV4-1 and TRBJ1-1; D unclear. The input for sequencing was PBMCs, taken 30 days after allogeneic stem cell transplant. CDR3 protein: CASSAHRGMESEAFF. For the CDR3, the DNA is TGCGCCAGCAGCGCACACAGAGGAATGGAGTCTGAAGCTTTCTTT.